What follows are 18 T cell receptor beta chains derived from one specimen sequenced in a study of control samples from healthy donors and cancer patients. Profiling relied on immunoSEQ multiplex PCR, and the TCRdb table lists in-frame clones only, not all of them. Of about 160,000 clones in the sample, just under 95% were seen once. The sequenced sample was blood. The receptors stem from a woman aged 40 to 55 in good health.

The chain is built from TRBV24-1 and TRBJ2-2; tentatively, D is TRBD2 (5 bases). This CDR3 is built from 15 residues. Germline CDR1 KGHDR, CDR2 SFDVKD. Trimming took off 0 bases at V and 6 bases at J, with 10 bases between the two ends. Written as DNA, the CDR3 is TGTGCCACCAGTGATTTGGGGCGGGTGGCCGGGGAGCTGTTTTTT. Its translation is CATSDLGRVAGELFF.

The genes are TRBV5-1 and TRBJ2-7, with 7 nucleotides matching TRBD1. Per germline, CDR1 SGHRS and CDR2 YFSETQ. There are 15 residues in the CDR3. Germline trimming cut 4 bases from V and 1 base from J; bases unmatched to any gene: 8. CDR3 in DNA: TGCGCCAGCAGCCCCGGGACAGCGCCGTCCTACGAGCAGTACTTC. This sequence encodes CASSPGTAPSYEQYF.

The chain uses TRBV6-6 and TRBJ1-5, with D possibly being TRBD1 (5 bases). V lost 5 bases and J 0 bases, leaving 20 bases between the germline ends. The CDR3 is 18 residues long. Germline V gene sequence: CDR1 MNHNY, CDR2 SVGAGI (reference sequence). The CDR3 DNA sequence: TGTGCCAGCAGTCGTGGAGGGGATCGGGCTCTTAGCAATCAGCCCCAGCATTTT. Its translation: CASSRGGDRALSNQPQHF.

CDR3 sequence: CASSPKPGDEQYF. The CDR3 DNA is TGTGCCAGCAGCCCCAAACCGGGAGACGAGCAGTACTTC. This chain uses TRBV11-2 with TRBJ2-7; tentative D call: TRBD2 (6 bases). This CDR3 is 13 amino acids long. Deletions cut 5 bases from V and 5 bases from J, with 13 bases between. CDR1 is SGHAT and CDR2 is FQNNGV in the germline V gene.

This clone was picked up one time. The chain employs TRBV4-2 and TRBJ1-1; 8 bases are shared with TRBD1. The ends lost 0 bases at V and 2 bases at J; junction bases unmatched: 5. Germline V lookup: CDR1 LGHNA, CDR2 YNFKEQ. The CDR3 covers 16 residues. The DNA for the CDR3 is TGTGCCAGCAGCCAAGAGGGACAGGTGATAAACACTGAAGCTTTCTTT. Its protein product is CASSQEGQVINTEAFF.

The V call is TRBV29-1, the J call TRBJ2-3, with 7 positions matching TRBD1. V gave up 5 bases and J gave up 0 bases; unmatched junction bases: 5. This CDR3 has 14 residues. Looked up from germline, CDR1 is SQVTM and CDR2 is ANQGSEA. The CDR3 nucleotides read TGCAGCGTTCACAGGGGACGAAGCACAGATACGCAGTATTTT. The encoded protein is CSVHRGRSTDTQYF.

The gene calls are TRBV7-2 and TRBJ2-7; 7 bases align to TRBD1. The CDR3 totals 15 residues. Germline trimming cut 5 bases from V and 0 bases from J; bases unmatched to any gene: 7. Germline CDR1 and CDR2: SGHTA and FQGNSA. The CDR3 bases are TGTGCCAGCAGCCTACTGGACAGGAACTCCTACGAGCAGTACTTC. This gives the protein CASSLLDRNSYEQYF.

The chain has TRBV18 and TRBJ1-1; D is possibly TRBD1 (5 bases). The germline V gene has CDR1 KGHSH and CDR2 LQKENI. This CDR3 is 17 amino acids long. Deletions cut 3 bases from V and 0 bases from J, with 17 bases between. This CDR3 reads CASSPRQGRAMNTEAFF. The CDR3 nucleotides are TGTGCCAGCTCACCTCGGCAGGGTAGAGCGATGAACACTGAAGCTTTCTTT.

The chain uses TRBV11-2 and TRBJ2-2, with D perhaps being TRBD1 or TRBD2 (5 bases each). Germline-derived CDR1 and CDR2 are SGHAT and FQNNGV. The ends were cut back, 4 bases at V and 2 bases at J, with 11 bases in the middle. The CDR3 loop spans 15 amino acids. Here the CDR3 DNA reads TGTGCCAGCAGCTGGGACCCTCGAAACACCGGGGAGCTGTTTTTT. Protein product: CASSWDPRNTGELFF.

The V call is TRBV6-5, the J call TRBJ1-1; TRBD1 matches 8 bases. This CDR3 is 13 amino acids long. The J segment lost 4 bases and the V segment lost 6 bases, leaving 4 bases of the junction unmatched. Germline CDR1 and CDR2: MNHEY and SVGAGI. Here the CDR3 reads CASRTGGLTEAFF. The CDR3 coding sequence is TGTGCCAGCAGAACAGGGGGGCTCACTGAAGCTTTCTTT.

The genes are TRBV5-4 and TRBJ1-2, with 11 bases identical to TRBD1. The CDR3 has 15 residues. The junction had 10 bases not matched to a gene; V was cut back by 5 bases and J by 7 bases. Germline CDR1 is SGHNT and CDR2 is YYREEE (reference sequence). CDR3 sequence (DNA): TGTGCCAGCAGACCCGGACAGGGGGCGAGAAGTGGCTACACCTTC. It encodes CASRPGQGARSGYTF.

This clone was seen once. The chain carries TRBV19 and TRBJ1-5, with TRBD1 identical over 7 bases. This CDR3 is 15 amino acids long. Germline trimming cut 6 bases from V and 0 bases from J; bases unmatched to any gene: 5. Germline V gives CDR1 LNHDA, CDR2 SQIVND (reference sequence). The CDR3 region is CASRNPGGSNQPQHF. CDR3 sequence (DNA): TGTGCCAGTAGGAACCCAGGGGGTAGCAATCAGCCCCAGCATTTT.

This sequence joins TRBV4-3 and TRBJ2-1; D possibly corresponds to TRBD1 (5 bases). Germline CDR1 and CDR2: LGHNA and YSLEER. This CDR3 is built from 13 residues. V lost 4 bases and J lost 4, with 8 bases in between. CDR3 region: CASSPPGYNEQFF. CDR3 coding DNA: TGCGCCAGCAGCCCCCCAGGGTACAATGAGCAGTTCTTC.

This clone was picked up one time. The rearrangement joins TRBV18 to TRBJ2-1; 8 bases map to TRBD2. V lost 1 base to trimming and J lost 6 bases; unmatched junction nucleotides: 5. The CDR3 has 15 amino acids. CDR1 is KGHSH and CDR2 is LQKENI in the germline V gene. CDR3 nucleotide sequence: TGTGCCAGCTCACCACGAGCGGGAGAGAGCAATGAGCAGTTCTTC. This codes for CASSPRAGESNEQFF.

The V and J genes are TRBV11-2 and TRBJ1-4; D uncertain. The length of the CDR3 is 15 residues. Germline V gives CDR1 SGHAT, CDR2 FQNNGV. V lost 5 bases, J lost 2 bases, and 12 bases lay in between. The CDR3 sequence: CASSPAMGTNEKLFF. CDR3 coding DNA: TGTGCCAGCAGCCCCGCCATGGGGACTAATGAAAAACTGTTTTTT.

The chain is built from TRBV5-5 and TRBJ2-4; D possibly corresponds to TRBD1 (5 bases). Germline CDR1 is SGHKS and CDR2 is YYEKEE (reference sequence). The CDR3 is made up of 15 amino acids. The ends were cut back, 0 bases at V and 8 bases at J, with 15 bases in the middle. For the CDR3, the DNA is TGTGCCAGCAGCTTGGTTTCAGGGTGGATGGACATTCAGTACTTC. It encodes CASSLVSGWMDIQYF.

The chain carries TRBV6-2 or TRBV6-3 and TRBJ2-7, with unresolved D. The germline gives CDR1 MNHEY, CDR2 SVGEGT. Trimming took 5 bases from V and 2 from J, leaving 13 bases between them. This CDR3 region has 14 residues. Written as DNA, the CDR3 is TGTGCCAGCAGTGAGGACGGGTACACCTACGAGCAGTACTTC. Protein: CASSEDGYTYEQYF.

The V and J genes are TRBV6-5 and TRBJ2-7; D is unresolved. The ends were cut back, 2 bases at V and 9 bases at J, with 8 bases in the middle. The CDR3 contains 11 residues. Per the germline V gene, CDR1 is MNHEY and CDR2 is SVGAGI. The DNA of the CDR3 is TGTGCCAGCAGTTACAACGGTTGGCAGTACTTC. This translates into CASSYNGWQYF.